The 10 T cell receptor beta chains given below trace back to one sample, sequenced in a study of cytomegalovirus exposure and HLA in healthy donors. The data were produced by immunoSEQ multiplex PCR, yet TCRdb's version contains in-frame clones alone and is incomplete. This table has around 300,000 clones, over 75% appearing once. Sequenced sample: PBMCs. The receptors come from a woman in her late teens or twenties in good health and CMV-seronegative.

This clone appeared once. The chain couples TRBV7-8 to TRBJ2-3, with 7 positions matching TRBD2. CDR1 SGHVS and CDR2 FQNEAQ come from the germline V gene. The trim removed 8 bases at V and 2 bases at J, leaving 13 bases unmatched. CDR3 length equals 16 residues. DNA of the CDR3: TGTGCCAGCCGCCCTACAGGACTAGACATCACAGATACGCAGTATTTT. Amino acid sequence: CASRPTGLDITDTQYF.

This chain connects TRBV5-1 to TRBJ2-1; D unresolved. The CDR3 is 16 residues long. Per the germline V gene, CDR1 is SGHRS and CDR2 is YFSETQ. V was clipped by 0 bases and J by 6 bases, with 16 bases between them. CDR3 sequence: CASSLDPTPSSNEQFF. CDR3 DNA sequence: TGCGCCAGCAGCTTGGACCCTACTCCATCAAGCAATGAGCAGTTCTTC.

V gene TRBV11-2 combines with J gene TRBJ2-7, with D perhaps TRBD1 (6 bases). Germline-derived CDR1 and CDR2 are SGHAT and FQNNGV. Trimming removed 7 bases at V and 1 base at J, with 14 bases between. CDR3 size: 14 residues. The CDR3 is CASTPDRMSYEQYF. The CDR3 DNA reads TGTGCCAGCACCCCCGACAGGATGTCCTACGAGCAGTACTTC.

This chain joins TRBV5-1 and TRBJ2-1; possible D gene TRBD1, 6 bases. Trimming took 7 bases from V and 0 from J, leaving 17 bases between them. Per the germline V gene, CDR1 is SGHRS and CDR2 is YFSETQ. The CDR3 runs to 16 residues. Here the CDR3 DNA reads TGCGCCAGCTCCTCCGGGACACAGAGCTCCTACAATGAGCAGTTCTTC. Its translation: CASSSGTQSSYNEQFF.

The chain uses TRBV10-3 and TRBJ2-7, with 9 bases identical to TRBD1. Germline CDR1 and CDR2: ENHRY and SYGVKD. The CDR3 loop spans 15 amino acids. Trimming cost V 4 bases and J 1 base; bases outside gene matches: 5. The CDR3 sequence is CAISVEQGASYEQYF. The CDR3 region has the DNA TGTGCCATCAGTGTAGAACAGGGGGCTTCCTACGAGCAGTACTTC.

This clone was seen more than once but under ten times. The V gene is TRBV19, the J gene TRBJ2-1; 10 positions agree with TRBD2. Trimming removed 3 bases from V and 9 bases from J; junction bases left unmatched: 8. Germline V gene sequence: CDR1 LNHDA, CDR2 SQIVND (reference sequence). The CDR3 sequence is 15 residues long. CDR3 loop: CASSITAGGPIEQFF. In nucleotides, the CDR3 is TGTGCCAGTAGTATCACAGCGGGAGGGCCTATTGAGCAGTTCTTC.

The CDR3: CASSRPGTGGYDEQYF. CDR3 bases: TGCGCCAGCAGCCGGCCCGGGACAGGGGGCTACGACGAGCAGTACTTC. This rearrangement joins TRBV4-1 to TRBJ2-7; the match to TRBD1 covers 12 bases. The germline V gene encodes CDR1 MGHRA and CDR2 YSYEKL. After removal of 4 bases from V and 5 bases from J, the junction contained 9 bases not matched to a gene. The CDR3 totals 16 residues.

This clone was seen just once. J is TRBJ1-2 and V is TRBV2, with TRBD1 as a possible D gene (6 bases). V was shortened by 4 bases and J by 6 bases, with 18 bases between the two germline ends. The CDR3 is made up of 15 amino acids. Germline CDR1 and CDR2: SNHLY and FYNNEI. The CDR3 region has the DNA TGTGCCAGCAGTGTTGATGTGGGGGCAGCGCATGGCTACACCTTC. Its translation is CASSVDVGAAHGYTF.

This clone was picked up one time. This chain links TRBV7-2 with TRBJ2-7; 8 bases match TRBD1. Germline CDR1 is SGHTA and CDR2 is FQGNSA. The CDR3 sequence is 15 residues long. V dropped 5 bases and J dropped 1; count of bases not matched to a gene: 7. The CDR3 sequence is CASSRWGQASYEQYF. The CDR3 nucleotides read TGTGCCAGCAGCCGTTGGGGACAGGCTTCCTACGAGCAGTACTTC.

The gene calls are TRBV7-8 and TRBJ1-1; D ambiguous. The CDR3 covers 14 residues. Germline CDR1 reads SGHVS; CDR2 reads FQNEAQ. V was shortened by 5 bases and J by 11 bases, with 21 bases between the two germline ends. The CDR3 DNA sequence: TGTGCCAGCAGCGAGGCGGTCCCCCGAAAAGCGGCTTTCTTT. This sequence encodes CASSEAVPRKAAFF.